Included here is one T cell receptor beta chain sequence, with context. This specimen comes from a study of blood T cell repertoires in COVID-19. Overall study context: There were acute and convalescent COVID-19 samples, and they came from the United States, Italy and Spain. Sample material is recorded as cDNA or gDNA derived from T cells, B-cell-depleted T cells, or PBMCs.

Under the authors' procedure: By means of reference gene primer amplification, nucleated cell counts were estimated. Sequencing used immunoSEQ multiplex PCR; TCRdb keeps in-frame clones, though not all of them. That table supplies the V and J calls and clone size; D and trimming were determined from the DNA. The table records about 110,000 clones, 75% to 90% of them present only once. The CDR3 extends over 15 amino acids. V dropped 3 bases and J dropped 7; count of bases not matched to a gene: 9. Germline V gene data show CDR1 as KGHSH and CDR2 as LQKENI. The sample taken for sequencing was peripheral blood. This sequence originates from a man between 65 and 85 years old with acute or convalescent COVID-19. V and J are TRBV18 and TRBJ1-5; 7 nucleotides agree with TRBD1. CDR3 residues: CASSPAQGSLQPQHF. CDR3 in DNA: TGTGCCAGCTCACCGGCACAGGGGAGCCTGCAGCCCCAGCATTTT.